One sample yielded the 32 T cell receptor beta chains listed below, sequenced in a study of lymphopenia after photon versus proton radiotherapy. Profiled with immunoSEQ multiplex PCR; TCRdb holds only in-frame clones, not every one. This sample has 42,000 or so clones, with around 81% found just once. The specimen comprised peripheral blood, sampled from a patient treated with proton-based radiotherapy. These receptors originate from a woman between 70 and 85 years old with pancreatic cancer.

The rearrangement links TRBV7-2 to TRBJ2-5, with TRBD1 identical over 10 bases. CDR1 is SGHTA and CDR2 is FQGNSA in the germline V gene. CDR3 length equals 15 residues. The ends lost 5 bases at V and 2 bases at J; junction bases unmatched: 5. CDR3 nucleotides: TGTGCCAGCAGCCGCCGGACAGGGGGTCAAGAGACCCAGTACTTC. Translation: CASSRRTGGQETQYF. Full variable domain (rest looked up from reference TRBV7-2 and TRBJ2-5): GAGVSQSPSNKVTEKGKDVELRCDPISGHTALYWYRQSLGQGLEFLIYFQGNSAPDKSGLPSDRFSAERTGGSVSTLTIQRTQQEDSAVYLCASSRRTGGQETQYFGPGTRLLVL.

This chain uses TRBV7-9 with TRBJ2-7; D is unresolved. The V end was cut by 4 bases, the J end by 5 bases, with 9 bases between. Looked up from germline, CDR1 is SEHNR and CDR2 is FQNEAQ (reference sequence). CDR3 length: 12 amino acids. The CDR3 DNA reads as TGTGCCAGCAGCTCCGACTTGGACGAGCAGTACTTC. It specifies CASSSDLDEQYF.

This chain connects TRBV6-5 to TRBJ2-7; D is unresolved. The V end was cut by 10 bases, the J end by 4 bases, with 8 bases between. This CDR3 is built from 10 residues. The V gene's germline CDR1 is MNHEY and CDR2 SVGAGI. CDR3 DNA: TGTGCCACCCCAGAGTACGAGCAGTACTTC. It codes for CATPEYEQYF.

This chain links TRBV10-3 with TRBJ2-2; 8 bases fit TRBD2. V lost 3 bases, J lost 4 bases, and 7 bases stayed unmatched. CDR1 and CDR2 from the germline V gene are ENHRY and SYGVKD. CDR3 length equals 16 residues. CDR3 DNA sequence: TGTGCCATCAGTGATACGGCGGGAGGTATCACCGGGGAGCTGTTTTTT. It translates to CAISDTAGGITGELFF.

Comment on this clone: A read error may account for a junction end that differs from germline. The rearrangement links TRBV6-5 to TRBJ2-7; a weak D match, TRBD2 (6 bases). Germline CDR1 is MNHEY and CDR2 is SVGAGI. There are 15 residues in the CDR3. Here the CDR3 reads CASTKTSSPSFEQYF. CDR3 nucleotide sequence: TGTGCCAGCACAAAGACTAGTTCCCCATCCTTCGAGCAGTACTTC.

DNA of the CDR3: TGCAGCGTTGCTGGGGGGCTCTCTAGCCTCAGCAATAACCTTGAAGCTTTCTTT. As protein: CSVAGGLSSLSNNLEAFF. The chain employs TRBV29-1 and TRBJ1-1; perhaps TRBD1 as D (6 bases). Deletions cut 4 bases from V and 7 bases from J, with 31 bases between. CDR1 and CDR2 from the germline V gene are SQVTM and ANQGSEA. This CDR3 comprises 18 residues. Supplemented by reference TRBV29-1 and TRBJ1-1, the full variable domain reads SAVISQKPSRDICQRGTSLTIQCQVDSQVTMMFWYRQQPGQSLTLIATANQGSEATYESGFVIDKFPISRPNLTFSTLTVSNMSPEDSSIYLCSVAGGLSSLSNNLEAFFGQGTRLTVV.

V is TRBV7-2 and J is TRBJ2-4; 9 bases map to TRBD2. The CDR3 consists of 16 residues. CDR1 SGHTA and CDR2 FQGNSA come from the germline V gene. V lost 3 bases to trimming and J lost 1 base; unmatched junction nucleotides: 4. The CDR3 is CASSFSGSGAKNIQYF. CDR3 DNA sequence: TGTGCCAGCAGCTTTAGCGGGAGTGGGGCCAAAAACATTCAGTACTTC.

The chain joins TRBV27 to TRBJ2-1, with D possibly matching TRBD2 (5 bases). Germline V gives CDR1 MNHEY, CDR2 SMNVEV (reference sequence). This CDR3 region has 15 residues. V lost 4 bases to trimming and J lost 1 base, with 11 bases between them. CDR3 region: CASSYQLGSYNEQFF. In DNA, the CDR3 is TGTGCCAGCAGTTACCAACTAGGTTCCTACAATGAGCAGTTCTTC.

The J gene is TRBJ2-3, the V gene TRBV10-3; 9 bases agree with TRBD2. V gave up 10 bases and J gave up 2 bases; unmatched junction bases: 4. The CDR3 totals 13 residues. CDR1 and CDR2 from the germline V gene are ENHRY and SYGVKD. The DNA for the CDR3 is TGTGCCAGAGCGGGAGGACCCACAGATACGCAGTATTTT. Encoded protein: CARAGGPTDTQYF.

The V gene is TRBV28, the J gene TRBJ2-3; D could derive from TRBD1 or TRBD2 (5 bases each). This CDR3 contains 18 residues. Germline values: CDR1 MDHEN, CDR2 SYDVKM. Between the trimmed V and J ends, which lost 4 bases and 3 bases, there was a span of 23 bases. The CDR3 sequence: CASSWYSWGSGRTDTQYF. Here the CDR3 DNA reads TGTGCCAGCAGTTGGTACTCATGGGGGTCAGGCCGAACAGATACGCAGTATTTT.

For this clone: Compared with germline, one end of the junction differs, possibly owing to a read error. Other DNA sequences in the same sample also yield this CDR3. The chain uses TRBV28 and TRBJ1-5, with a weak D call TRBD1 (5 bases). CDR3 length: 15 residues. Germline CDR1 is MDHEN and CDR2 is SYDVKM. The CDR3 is CASSPPRGKNQPQHF. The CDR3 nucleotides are TGCGCCAGCAGTCCCCCCCGGGGGAAGAATCAGCCCCAGCATTTT. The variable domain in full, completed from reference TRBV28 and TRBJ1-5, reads DVKVTQSSRYLVKRTGEKVFLECVQDMDHENMFWYRQDPGLGLRLIYFSYDVKMKEKGDIPEGYSVSREKKERFSLILESASTNQTSMYLCASSPPRGKNQPQHFGDGTRLSIL.

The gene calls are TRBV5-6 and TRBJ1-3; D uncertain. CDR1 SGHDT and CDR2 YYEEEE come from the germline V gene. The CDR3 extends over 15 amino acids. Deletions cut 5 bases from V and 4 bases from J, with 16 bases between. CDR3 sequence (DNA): TGTGCCAGCAGGTTGATGGGTTCGTTAGGAAACACCATATATTTT. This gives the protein CASRLMGSLGNTIYF.

CDR3 loop: CASSLDRNTIYF. In DNA, the CDR3 is TGTGCCAGCAGCTTAGATAGAAACACCATATATTTT. The chain carries TRBV11-2 and TRBJ1-3; unclear D gene. Trimming left V 0 bases short and J 5 bases short, with 2 bases between. The CDR3 totals 12 residues. Germline CDR1 reads SGHAT; CDR2 reads FQNNGV.

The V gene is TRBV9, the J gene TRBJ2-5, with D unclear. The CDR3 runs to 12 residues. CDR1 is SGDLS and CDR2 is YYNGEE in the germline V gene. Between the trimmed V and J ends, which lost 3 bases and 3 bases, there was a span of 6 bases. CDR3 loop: CASSAAEETQYF. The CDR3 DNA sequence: TGTGCCAGCAGCGCGGCAGAAGAGACCCAGTACTTC. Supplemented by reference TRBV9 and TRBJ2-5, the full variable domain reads DSGVTQTPKHLITATGQRVTLRCSPRSGDLSVYWYQQSLDQGLQFLIQYYNGEERAKGNILERFSAQQFPDLHSELNLSSLELGDSALYFCASSAAEETQYFGPGTRLLVL.

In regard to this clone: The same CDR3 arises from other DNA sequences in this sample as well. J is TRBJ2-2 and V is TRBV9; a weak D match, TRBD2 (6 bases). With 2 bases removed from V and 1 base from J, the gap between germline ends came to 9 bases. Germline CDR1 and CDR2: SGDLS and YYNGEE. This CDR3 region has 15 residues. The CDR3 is CASSVGGMNTGELFF. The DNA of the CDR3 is TGTGCCAGCAGCGTCGGAGGGATGAACACCGGGGAGCTGTTTTTT.

CDR3 sequence reads: CASREDPIRHGELFF. In DNA form, the CDR3 reads TGTGCCAGCAGAGAAGATCCCATTCGACACGGGGAGCTGTTTTTT. The chain couples TRBV7-2 to TRBJ2-2; D is unresolved. V gave up 6 bases and J gave up 7 bases, with 18 bases separating them. The CDR3 spans 15 residues. The germline gives CDR1 SGHTA, CDR2 FQGNSA.

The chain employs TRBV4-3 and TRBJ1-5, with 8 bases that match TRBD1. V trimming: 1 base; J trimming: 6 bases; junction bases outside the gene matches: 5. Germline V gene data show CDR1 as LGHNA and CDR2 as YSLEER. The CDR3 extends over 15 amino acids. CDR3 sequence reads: CASSQVAGGSQPQHF. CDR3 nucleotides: TGCGCCAGCAGCCAAGTAGCAGGGGGCAGTCAGCCCCAGCATTTT.

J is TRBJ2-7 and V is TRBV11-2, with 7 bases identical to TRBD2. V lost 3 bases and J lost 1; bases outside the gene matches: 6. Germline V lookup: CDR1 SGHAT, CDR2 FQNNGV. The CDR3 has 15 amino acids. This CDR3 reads CASSLTAGESYEQYF. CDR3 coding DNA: TGTGCCAGCAGCTTGACGGCGGGGGAATCCTACGAGCAGTACTTC. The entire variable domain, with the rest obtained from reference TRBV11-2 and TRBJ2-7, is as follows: EAGVAQSPRYKIIEKRQSVAFWCNPISGHATLYWYQQILGQGPKLLIQFQNNGVVDDSQLPKDRFSAERLKGVDSTLKIQPAKLEDSAVYLCASSLTAGESYEQYFGPGTRLTVT.

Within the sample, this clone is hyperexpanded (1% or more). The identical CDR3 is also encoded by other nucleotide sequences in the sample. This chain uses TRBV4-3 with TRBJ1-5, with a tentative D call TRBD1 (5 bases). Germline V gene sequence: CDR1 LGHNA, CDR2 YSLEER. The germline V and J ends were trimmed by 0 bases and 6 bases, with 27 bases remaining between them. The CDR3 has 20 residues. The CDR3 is CASSQDLGDGSVFGGQPQHF. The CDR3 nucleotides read TGCGCCAGCAGCCAAGATCTAGGGGACGGGTCTGTTTTTGGGGGTCAGCCCCAGCATTTT.

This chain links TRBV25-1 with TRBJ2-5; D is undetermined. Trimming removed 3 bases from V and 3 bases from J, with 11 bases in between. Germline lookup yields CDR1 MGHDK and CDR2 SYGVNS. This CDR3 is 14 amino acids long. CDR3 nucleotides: TGTGCCAGCAGTGATTTGGGGTCCGAAGAGACCCAGTACTTC. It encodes CASSDLGSEETQYF. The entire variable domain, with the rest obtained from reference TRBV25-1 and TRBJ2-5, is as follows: EADIYQTPRYLVIGTGKKITLECSQTMGHDKMYWYQQDPGMELHLIHYSYGVNSTEKGDLSSESTVSRIRTEHFPLTLESARPSHTSQYLCASSDLGSEETQYFGPGTRLLVL.

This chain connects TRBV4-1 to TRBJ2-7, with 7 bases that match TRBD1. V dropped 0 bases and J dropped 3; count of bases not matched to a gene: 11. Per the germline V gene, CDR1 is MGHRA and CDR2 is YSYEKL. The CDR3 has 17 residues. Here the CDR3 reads CASSQEAPRDSHYEQYF. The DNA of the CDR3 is TGCGCCAGCAGCCAAGAGGCCCCACGGGACAGTCACTACGAGCAGTACTTC.

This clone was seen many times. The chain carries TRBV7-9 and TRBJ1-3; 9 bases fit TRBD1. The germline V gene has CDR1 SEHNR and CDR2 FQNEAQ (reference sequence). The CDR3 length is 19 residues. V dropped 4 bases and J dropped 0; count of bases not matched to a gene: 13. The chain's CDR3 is CASSSNRDREPSSGNTIYF. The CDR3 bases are TGTGCCAGCAGCTCAAACCGGGACAGGGAACCATCCTCTGGAAACACCATATATTTT.

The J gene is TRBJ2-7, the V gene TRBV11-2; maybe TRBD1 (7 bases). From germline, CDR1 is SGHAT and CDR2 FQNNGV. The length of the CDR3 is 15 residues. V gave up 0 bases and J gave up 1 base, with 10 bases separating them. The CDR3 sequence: CASSLEAGGSYEQYF. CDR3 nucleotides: TGTGCCAGCAGCTTAGAGGCAGGGGGGTCCTACGAGCAGTACTTC.

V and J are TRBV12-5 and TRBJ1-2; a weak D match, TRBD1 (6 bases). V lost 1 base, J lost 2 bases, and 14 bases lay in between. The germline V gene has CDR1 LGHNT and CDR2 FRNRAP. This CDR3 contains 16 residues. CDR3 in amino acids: CASGLAAGQMNYGYTF. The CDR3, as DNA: TGTGCTAGTGGTTTGGCCGCAGGACAGATGAACTATGGCTACACCTTC.

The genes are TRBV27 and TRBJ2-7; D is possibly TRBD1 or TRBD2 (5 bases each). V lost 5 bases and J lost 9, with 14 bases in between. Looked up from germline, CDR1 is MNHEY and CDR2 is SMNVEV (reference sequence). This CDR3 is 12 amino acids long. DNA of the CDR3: TGTGCCAGCAGTGTAGGGACGATGGGGCAGTACTTC. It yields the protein CASSVGTMGQYF.

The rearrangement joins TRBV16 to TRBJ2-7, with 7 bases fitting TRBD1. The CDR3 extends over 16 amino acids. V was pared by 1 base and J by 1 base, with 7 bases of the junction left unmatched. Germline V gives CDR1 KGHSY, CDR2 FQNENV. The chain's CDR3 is CASSQWDRDSSYEQYF. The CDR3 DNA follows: TGTGCCAGCAGCCAATGGGACCGGGACAGTTCCTACGAGCAGTACTTC.

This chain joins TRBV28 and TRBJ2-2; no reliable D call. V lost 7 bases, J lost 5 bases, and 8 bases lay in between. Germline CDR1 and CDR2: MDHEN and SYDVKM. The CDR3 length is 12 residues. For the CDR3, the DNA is TGTGCCAGCACCCGTATTACCGGGGAGCTGTTTTTT. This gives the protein CASTRITGELFF.

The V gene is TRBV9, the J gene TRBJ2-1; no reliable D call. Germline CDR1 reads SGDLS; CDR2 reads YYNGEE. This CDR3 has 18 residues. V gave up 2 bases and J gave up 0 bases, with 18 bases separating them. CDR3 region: CASSVFASDSSSYNEQFF. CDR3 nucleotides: TGTGCCAGCAGCGTTTTCGCGAGCGACTCAAGCTCCTACAATGAGCAGTTCTTC. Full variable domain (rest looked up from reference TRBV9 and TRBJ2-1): DSGVTQTPKHLITATGQRVTLRCSPRSGDLSVYWYQQSLDQGLQFLIQYYNGEERAKGNILERFSAQQFPDLHSELNLSSLELGDSALYFCASSVFASDSSSYNEQFFGPGTRLTVL.

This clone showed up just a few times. The chain's CDR3 is CASSLGWGSPTDNEQFF. The DNA for the CDR3 is TGTGCCAGCAGCTTAGGGTGGGGGTCGCCCACTGACAATGAGCAGTTCTTC. The rearrangement uses TRBV11-2 and TRBJ2-1; either TRBD1 or TRBD2 may supply D (5 bases each). The CDR3 has 17 amino acids. In germline, CDR1 is SGHAT, CDR2 FQNNGV. Between the trimmed V and J ends, which lost 1 base and 5 bases, there was a span of 18 bases. The entire variable domain, with the rest obtained from reference TRBV11-2 and TRBJ2-1, is as follows: EAGVAQSPRYKIIEKRQSVAFWCNPISGHATLYWYQQILGQGPKLLIQFQNNGVVDDSQLPKDRFSAERLKGVDSTLKIQPAKLEDSAVYLCASSLGWGSPTDNEQFFGPGTRLTVL.

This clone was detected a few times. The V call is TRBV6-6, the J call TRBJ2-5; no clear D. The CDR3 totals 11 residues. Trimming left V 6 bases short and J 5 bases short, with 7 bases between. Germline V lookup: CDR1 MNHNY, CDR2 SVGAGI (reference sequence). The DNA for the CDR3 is TGTGCCAGCAGCCGCCTGGAGACCCAGTACTTC. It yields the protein CASSRLETQYF.

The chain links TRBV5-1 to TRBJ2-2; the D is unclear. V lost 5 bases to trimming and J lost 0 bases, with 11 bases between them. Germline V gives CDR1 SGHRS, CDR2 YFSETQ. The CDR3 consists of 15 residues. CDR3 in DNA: TGCGCCAGCAGAAGTTTGGCGGCGAACACCGGGGAGCTGTTTTTT. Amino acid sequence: CASRSLAANTGELFF.

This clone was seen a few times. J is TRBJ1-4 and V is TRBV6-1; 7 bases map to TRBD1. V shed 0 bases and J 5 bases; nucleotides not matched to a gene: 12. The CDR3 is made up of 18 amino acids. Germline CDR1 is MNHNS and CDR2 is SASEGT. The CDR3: CASSEAGQGVVPNEKLFF. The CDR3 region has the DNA TGTGCCAGCAGTGAAGCGGGCCAGGGGGTCGTTCCAAATGAAAAACTGTTTTTT.